Sequencing of this T cell receptor (beta chain) was carried out in a study of blood T cell repertoires in COVID-19. There are 15 residues in the CDR3. V was pared by 4 bases and J by 5 bases, with 9 bases of the junction left unmatched. Germline V gene sequence: CDR1 SGHRS, CDR2 YFSETQ. The protocol was immunoSEQ multiplex PCR, while the TCRdb copy is restricted to in-frame clones and leaves out a portion. The data show around 200,000 clones, 70% to 90% seen once. This rearrangement joins TRBV5-1 to TRBJ1-1; TRBD1 matches at 9 bases. This clonotype was sampled from a man aged 60-69 years with acute or convalescent COVID-19. Sequencing was carried out using peripheral blood. CDR3 coding DNA: TGCGCCAGCAGCCTAACAGGGGGCGGACGAACTGAAGCTTTCTTT. This translates into CASSLTGGGRTEAFF.